A selection of T cell receptor beta chains follows, all from one sample in a study of blood T cell repertoires in COVID-19. Profiling relied on immunoSEQ multiplex PCR, and the TCRdb table lists in-frame clones only, not all of them. Here the sample spans roughly 360,000 clones, about 89% being singletons. Material: PBMCs or T cells enriched from blood (not recorded which). Source of these receptors: a man aged 25-45 years who had recovered from COVID-19. The CDR3 runs from the conserved cysteine through the conserved F or W.

V gene,J gene,CDR3 protein
TRBV19,TRBJ1-1,CASSIGSGNTEAFF
TRBV7-8,TRBJ1-1,CASSLPIRGGRAFF
TRBV6-2/TRBV6-3,TRBJ1-1,CASSYDSQGTEAFF
TRBV6-2/TRBV6-3,TRBJ1-2,CASSSTPYGQANYGYTF
TRBV6-5,TRBJ1-1,CASSLSPQGEAFF
TRBV5-1,TRBJ1-1,CASSPSGGPEAFF
TRBV5-1,TRBJ1-1,CASSLETGPNTEAFF
TRBV6-4,TRBJ2-6,CASSDSGGAGANVLTF
TRBV19,TRBJ1-1,CASTLRGMNTEAFF
TRBV5-1,TRBJ1-5,CASSPTPGEPQHF
TRBV12-5,TRBJ2-1,CASGSGEQFF
TRBV5-1,TRBJ2-2,CASALGENTGELFF